Shown below are 20 T cell receptor beta chains from a single sample sequenced in a study of blood T cell repertoires in COVID-19. Here immunoSEQ multiplex PCR was the method, and the copy in TCRdb shows in-frame clones only, minus some. The sample includes a few hundred thousand clones, 84% of them seen just once. What was sequenced was peripheral blood. The receptors were sampled from a woman older than 75 with COVID-19, enrolled during active disease.

This clone was seen only once. The chain carries TRBV6-2 or TRBV6-3 and TRBJ2-5; 13 nucleotides align to TRBD2. Per the germline V gene, CDR1 is MNHEY and CDR2 is SVGEGT. CDR3 length equals 17 residues. The junction had 4 bases not matched to a gene; V was cut back by 0 bases and J by 3 bases. The CDR3 coding sequence is TGTGCCAGCAGTTACTCCTTGGGGACTAGCGGGGAAGAGACCCAGTACTTC. This translates into CASSYSLGTSGEETQYF.

The V call is TRBV12-3 or TRBV12-4, the J call TRBJ1-1, with D unclear. V lost 7 bases and J lost 0, with 6 bases in between. The CDR3 runs to 12 residues. This CDR3 is CASNGLNTEAFF. CDR3 nucleotides: TGTGCCAGCAACGGGTTGAACACTGAAGCTTTCTTT.

The chain is built from TRBV5-4 and TRBJ2-5; 9 nucleotides agree with TRBD2. Germline lookup yields CDR1 SGHNT and CDR2 YYREEE (reference sequence). The CDR3 contains 15 residues. V lost 2 bases and J lost 2; bases outside the gene matches: 4. The CDR3 nucleotides are TGTGCCAGCAGCTTTTCTAGCGGGACACAAGAGACCCAGTACTTC. Protein sequence: CASSFSSGTQETQYF.

The V call is TRBV27, the J call TRBJ1-6; 8 bases are shared with TRBD1. The CDR3 runs to 17 residues. V lost 6 bases to trimming and J lost 4 bases; unmatched junction nucleotides: 11. Per the germline V gene, CDR1 is MNHEY and CDR2 is SMNVEV (reference sequence). CDR3 loop: CASRPLDRGGYNSPLHF. CDR3 nucleotide sequence: TGTGCCAGCAGGCCGCTCGACAGGGGTGGATATAATTCACCCCTCCACTTT.

The rearrangement uses TRBV14 and TRBJ1-3; TRBD1 might be the D (5 bases). Germline V gives CDR1 SGHDN, CDR2 FVKESK. CDR3 length: 17 amino acids. V was pared by 0 bases and J by 4 bases, with 16 bases between. CDR3 sequence reads: CASSQDTGSVSGNTIYF. The CDR3 bases are TGTGCCAGCAGCCAAGATACAGGATCGGTTTCGGGAAACACCATATATTTT.

This clone was detected a few times. The same CDR3 also results from other DNA sequences found in this sample. Here the CDR3 reads CASSTQGAGNTIYF. CDR3 DNA sequence: TGTGCCAGTAGTACACAGGGAGCTGGAAACACCATATATTTT. The V call is TRBV19, the J call TRBJ1-3; D possibly corresponds to TRBD1 (6 bases). V was cut by 4 bases and J by 2 bases, with 9 bases left in between. Germline CDR1 is LNHDA and CDR2 is SQIVND (reference sequence). The CDR3 covers 14 residues. The variable domain in full, completed from reference TRBV19 and TRBJ1-3, reads DGGITQSPKYLFRKEGQNVTLSCEQNLNHDAMYWYRQDPGQGLRLIYYSQIVNDFQKGDIAEGYSVSREKKESFPLTVTSAQKNPTAFYLCASSTQGAGNTIYFGEGSWLTVV.

The chain has TRBV6-6 and TRBJ2-3; 7 nucleotides agree with TRBD1. V shed 7 bases, J shed 2 bases, and the junction held 9 bases outside the gene matches. Germline CDR1 MNHNY, CDR2 SVGAGI (reference sequence). The CDR3 runs to 15 residues. The CDR3 region is CASTGQAVYTDTQYF. In DNA, the CDR3 is TGTGCCAGCACCGGACAGGCGGTGTACACAGATACGCAGTATTTT.

The chain recombines TRBV2 with TRBJ1-5, with 8 bases identical to TRBD1. V was pared by 6 bases and J by 6 bases, with 4 bases of the junction left unmatched. This CDR3 has 13 residues. Looked up from germline, CDR1 is SNHLY and CDR2 is FYNNEI. The CDR3 nucleotides are TGTGCCAGCAGCGACGACAGGGGTCAGCCCCAGCATTTT. Translating gives CASSDDRGQPQHF.

This clone was seen a handful of times. V gene TRBV6-1 combines with J gene TRBJ1-4, with D maybe TRBD1 (6 bases). The CDR3 contains 15 residues. The germline V gene encodes CDR1 MNHNS and CDR2 SASEGT. Trimming took off 2 bases at V and 5 bases at J, with 12 bases between the two ends. The CDR3 protein is CASSEQQGPNEKLFF. The CDR3 bases are TGTGCCAGCAGTGAACAACAGGGCCCAAATGAAAAACTGTTTTTT.

The chain couples TRBV15 to TRBJ2-6; TRBD2 is a possible D gene (7 bases). CDR1 and CDR2 (germline): LNHNV, YYDKDF (reference sequence). This CDR3 has 17 residues. V dropped 7 bases and J dropped 0 bases, with 16 bases sitting between them. The CDR3 bases are TGTGCCACCACCAAGGGGGAGGGATACTCTGGGGCCAACGTCCTGACTTTC. This gives the protein CATTKGEGYSGANVLTF. The whole variable domain, remainder taken from reference TRBV15 and TRBJ2-6, is DAMVIQNPRYQVTQFGKPVTLSCSQTLNHNVMYWYQQKSSQAPKLLFHYYDKDFNNEADTPDNFQSRRPNTSFCFLDIRSPGLGDTAMYLCATTKGEGYSGANVLTFGAGSRLTVL.

This clone was seen a handful of times. The chain employs TRBV6-6 and TRBJ1-6; TRBD1 is a possible D gene (6 bases). Trimming stripped 7 bases from V and 9 bases from J, with 16 bases between. This CDR3 is built from 14 residues. Germline V gene sequence: CDR1 MNHNY, CDR2 SVGAGI (reference sequence). CDR3 protein: CASIDRFVVSPLHF. The CDR3 DNA reads as TGTGCCAGCATAGACAGGTTCGTGGTTTCACCCCTCCACTTT.

The rearrangement links TRBV4-1 to TRBJ1-6, with D unclear. There are 15 residues in the CDR3. Germline loops: CDR1 MGHRA, CDR2 YSYEKL. Between the trimmed V and J ends, which lost 0 bases and 9 bases, there was a span of 12 bases. The CDR3 DNA is TGCGCCAGCAGCCAAGAGGAGGCTCTCAGTTCACCCCTCCACTTT. Amino acids: CASSQEEALSSPLHF.

The chain employs TRBV7-2 and TRBJ2-5, with 11 bases identical to TRBD2. V shed 5 bases and J 1 base; nucleotides not matched to a gene: 6. Germline lookup yields CDR1 SGHTA and CDR2 FQGNSA. The CDR3 has 16 amino acids. CDR3 protein: CASSLRLAGSQETQYF. CDR3 bases: TGTGCCAGCAGCCTTCGACTAGCGGGATCCCAAGAGACCCAGTACTTC.

This clone turned up a few times. This chain links TRBV7-2 with TRBJ1-6; D not certain. CDR3 size: 15 residues. V was shortened by 0 bases and J by 10 bases, with 13 bases between the two germline ends. Per the germline V gene, CDR1 is SGHTA and CDR2 is FQGNSA. CDR3 nucleotide sequence: TGTGCCAGCAGCTTAGCGGAGGCAGGTAGATCACCCCTCCACTTT. Its protein product is CASSLAEAGRSPLHF. Full variable domain (rest looked up from reference TRBV7-2 and TRBJ1-6): GAGVSQSPSNKVTEKGKDVELRCDPISGHTALYWYRQSLGQGLEFLIYFQGNSAPDKSGLPSDRFSAERTGGSVSTLTIQRTQQEDSAVYLCASSLAEAGRSPLHFGNGTRLTVT.

This clone was found a few times. The rearrangement uses TRBV27 and TRBJ1-1; 7 bases map to TRBD1. The germline CDR1 and CDR2 sequences are MNHEY and SMNVEV (reference sequence). CDR3 length: 16 residues. With 6 bases clipped from V and 2 bases from J, the junction kept 12 bases outside the gene matches. CDR3 in DNA: TGTGCCAGCAGCTCCCAACTGGGACAGAAAAACACTGAAGCTTTCTTT. It yields the protein CASSSQLGQKNTEAFF.

This CDR3 is CASSGETGGSPLHF. DNA of the CDR3: TGTGCCAGCAGTGGTGAGACAGGGGGTTCACCCCTCCACTTT. This chain joins TRBV2 and TRBJ1-6, with 9 bases fitting TRBD1. Losses at the gene ends were 4 bases for V and 9 bases for J; bases not matched to a gene: 4. Germline CDR1 reads SNHLY; CDR2 reads FYNNEI. This CDR3 spans 14 amino acids.

This chain links TRBV4-3 with TRBJ1-6; 9 nucleotides line up with TRBD1. Trimming removed 0 bases from V and 16 bases from J; junction bases left unmatched: 22. Looked up from germline, CDR1 is LGHNA and CDR2 is YSLEER. This CDR3 region has 19 residues. CDR3 residues: CASSQDSKVGTGTYGSLHF. Written as DNA, the CDR3 is TGCGCCAGCAGCCAAGATTCAAAGGTGGGGACAGGGACCTACGGGTCTCTCCACTTT.

This rearrangement joins TRBV29-1 to TRBJ2-2; TRBD2 matches 8 bases. The CDR3 length is 12 residues. CDR1 is SQVTM, CDR2 ANQGSEA, per germline. The CDR3 coding sequence is TGCGGCAGCGGGGGGAACACCGGGGAGCTGTTTTTT. Its translation: CGSGGNTGELFF.

J is TRBJ1-5 and V is TRBV5-1; 10 nucleotides match TRBD1. The CDR3 totals 14 residues. Germline assignment: CDR1 SGHRS and CDR2 YFSETQ. V lost 4 bases to trimming and J lost 7 bases; unmatched junction nucleotides: 5. The CDR3 region is CASSPGTGAQPQHF. DNA of the CDR3: TGCGCCAGCAGCCCCGGGACAGGGGCACAGCCCCAGCATTTT.

The chain recombines TRBV6-5 with TRBJ2-1, with 7 bases lining up with TRBD1. In germline, CDR1 is MNHEY, CDR2 SVGAGI. V lost 2 bases and J lost 4; bases outside the gene matches: 8. The CDR3 covers 16 residues. Here the CDR3 reads CASSYTSGTEYNEQFF. DNA for the CDR3: TGTGCCAGCAGTTACACCTCCGGGACAGAATACAATGAGCAGTTCTTC.